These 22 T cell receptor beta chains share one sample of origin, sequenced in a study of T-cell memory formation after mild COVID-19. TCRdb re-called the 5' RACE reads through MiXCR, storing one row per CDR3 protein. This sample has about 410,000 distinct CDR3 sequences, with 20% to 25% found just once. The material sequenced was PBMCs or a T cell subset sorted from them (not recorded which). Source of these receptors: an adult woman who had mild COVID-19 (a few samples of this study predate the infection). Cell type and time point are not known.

CDR3 amino acids: CASSPWGRGGNYYEQYF. The CDR3 DNA reads as TGCGCCAGCAGCCCCTGGGGGAGGGGCGGGAATTACTACGAGCAGTACTTC. The chain couples TRBV4-1 to TRBJ2-7, with TRBD2 matching over 7 bases. CDR3 length: 17 amino acids. The V segment lost 4 bases and the J segment 3 bases; nucleotides outside the gene matches: 15. The V gene's germline CDR1 is MGHRA and CDR2 YSYEKL.

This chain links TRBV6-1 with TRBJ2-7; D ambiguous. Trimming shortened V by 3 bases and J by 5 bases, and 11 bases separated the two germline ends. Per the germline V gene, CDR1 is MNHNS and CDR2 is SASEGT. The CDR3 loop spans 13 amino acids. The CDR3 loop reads CASSDPGSDEQYF. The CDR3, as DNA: TGTGCCAGCAGTGACCCGGGCTCGGACGAGCAGTACTTC.

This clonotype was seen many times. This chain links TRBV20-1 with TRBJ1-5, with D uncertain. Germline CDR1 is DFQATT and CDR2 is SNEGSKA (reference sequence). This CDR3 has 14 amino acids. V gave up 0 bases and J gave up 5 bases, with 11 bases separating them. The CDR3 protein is CSARDTGVDQPQHF. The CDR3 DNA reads TGCAGTGCTAGAGATACCGGGGTCGATCAGCCCCAGCATTTT.

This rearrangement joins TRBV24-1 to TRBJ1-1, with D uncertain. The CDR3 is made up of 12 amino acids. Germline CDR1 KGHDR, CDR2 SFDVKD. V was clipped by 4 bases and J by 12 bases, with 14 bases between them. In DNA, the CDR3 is TGTGCCACCAGTGACCCTCCCGGGCCTACTTTCTTT. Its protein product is CATSDPPGPTFF.

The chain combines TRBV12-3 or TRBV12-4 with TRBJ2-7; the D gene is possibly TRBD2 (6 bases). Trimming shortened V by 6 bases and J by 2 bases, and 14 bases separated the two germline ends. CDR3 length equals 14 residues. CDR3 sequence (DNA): TGTGCCAGCAGCCTCGAGCGGGCCACCTACGAGCAGTACTTC. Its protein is CASSLERATYEQYF.

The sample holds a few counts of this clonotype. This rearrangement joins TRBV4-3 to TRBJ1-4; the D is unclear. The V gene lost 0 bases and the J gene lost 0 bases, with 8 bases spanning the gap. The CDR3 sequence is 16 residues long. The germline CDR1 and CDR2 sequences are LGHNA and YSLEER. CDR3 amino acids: CASSQDPGATNEKLFF. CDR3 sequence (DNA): TGCGCCAGCAGCCAAGATCCCGGTGCAACTAATGAAAAACTGTTTTTT.

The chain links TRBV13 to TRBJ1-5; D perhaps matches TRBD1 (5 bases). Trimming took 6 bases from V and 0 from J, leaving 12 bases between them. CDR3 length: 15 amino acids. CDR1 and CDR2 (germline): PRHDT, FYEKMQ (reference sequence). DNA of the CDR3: TGTGCCAGCAGTTCGGGACGCGGTAGCAATCAGCCCCAGCATTTT. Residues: CASSSGRGSNQPQHF. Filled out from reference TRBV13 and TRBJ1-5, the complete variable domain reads AAGVIQSPRHLIKEKRETATLKCYPIPRHDTVYWYQQGPGQDPQFLISFYEKMQSDKGSIPDRFSAQQFSDYHSELNMSSLELGDSALYFCASSSGRGSNQPQHFGDGTRLSIL.

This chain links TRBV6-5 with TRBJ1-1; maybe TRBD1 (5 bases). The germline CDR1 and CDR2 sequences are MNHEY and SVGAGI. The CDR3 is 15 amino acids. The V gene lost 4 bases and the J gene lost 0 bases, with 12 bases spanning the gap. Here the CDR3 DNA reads TGTGCCAGCAGTTCAAAGGGACGGATGAACACTGAAGCTTTCTTT. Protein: CASSSKGRMNTEAFF.

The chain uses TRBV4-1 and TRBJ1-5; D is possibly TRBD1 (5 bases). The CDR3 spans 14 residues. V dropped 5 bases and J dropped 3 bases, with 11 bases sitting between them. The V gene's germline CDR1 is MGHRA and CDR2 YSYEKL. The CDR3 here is CASSGDSLNQPQHF. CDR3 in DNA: TGCGCCAGCAGCGGTGACAGTCTCAATCAGCCCCAGCATTTT.

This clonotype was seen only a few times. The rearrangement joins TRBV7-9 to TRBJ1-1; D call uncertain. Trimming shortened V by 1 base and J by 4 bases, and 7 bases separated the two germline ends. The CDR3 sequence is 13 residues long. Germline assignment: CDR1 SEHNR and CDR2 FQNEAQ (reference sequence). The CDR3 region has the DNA TGTGCCAGCAGCTTAGTGTTCGGCACTGAAGCTTTCTTT. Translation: CASSLVFGTEAFF. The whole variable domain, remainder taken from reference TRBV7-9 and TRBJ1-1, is DTGVSQNPRHKITKRGQNVTFRCDPISEHNRLYWYRQTLGQGPEFLTYFQNEAQLEKSRLLSDRFSAERPKGSFSTLEIQRTEQGDSAMYLCASSLVFGTEAFFGQGTRLTVV.

The CDR3 spells CASSQTGITDTQYF. The DNA of the CDR3 is TGTGCCAGCAGCCAAACGGGAATCACAGATACGCAGTATTTT. This chain connects TRBV4-2 to TRBJ2-3; a possible D gene is TRBD2 (5 bases). Deletions cut 2 bases from V and 2 bases from J, with 8 bases between. Germline V lookup: CDR1 LGHNA, CDR2 YNFKEQ. The CDR3 contains 14 residues.

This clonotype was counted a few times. Here the CDR3 reads CASSPSDYWNTGELFF. The CDR3 nucleotides are TGTGCCAGCAGCCCCTCTGACTACTGGAACACCGGGGAGCTGTTTTTT. The rearrangement links TRBV3-1 to TRBJ2-2; maybe TRBD2 (5 bases). V lost 4 bases and J 1 base, leaving 13 bases between the germline ends. From germline, CDR1 is LGHDT and CDR2 YNNKEL (reference sequence). This CDR3 has 16 residues.

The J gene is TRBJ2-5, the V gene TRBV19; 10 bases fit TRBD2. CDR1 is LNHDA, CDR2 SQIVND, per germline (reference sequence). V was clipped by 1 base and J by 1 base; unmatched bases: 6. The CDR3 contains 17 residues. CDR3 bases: TGTGCCAGTAGTATAGTCGGACTAGCGGCACGCCAAGAGACCCAGTACTTC. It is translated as CASSIVGLAARQETQYF.

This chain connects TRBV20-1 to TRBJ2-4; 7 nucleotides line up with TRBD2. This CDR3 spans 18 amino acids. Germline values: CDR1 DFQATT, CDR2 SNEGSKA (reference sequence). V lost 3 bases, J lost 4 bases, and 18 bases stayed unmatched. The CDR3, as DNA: TGCAGTGCTAGCTCTAGCGGAACACTTTTGAGCCGGAAAAACATTCAGTACTTC. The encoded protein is CSASSSGTLLSRKNIQYF.

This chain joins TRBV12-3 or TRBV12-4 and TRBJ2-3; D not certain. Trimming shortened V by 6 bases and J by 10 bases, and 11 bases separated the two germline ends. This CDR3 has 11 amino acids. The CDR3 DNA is TGTGCCAGCAGCCGAGCCGTTGCGCAGTATTTT. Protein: CASSRAVAQYF.

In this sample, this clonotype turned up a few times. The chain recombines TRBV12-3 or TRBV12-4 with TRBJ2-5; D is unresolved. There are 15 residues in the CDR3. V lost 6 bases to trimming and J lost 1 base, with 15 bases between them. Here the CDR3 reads CASSPLSAVQETQYF. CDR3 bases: TGTGCCAGCAGCCCCCTCTCCGCGGTCCAAGAGACCCAGTACTTC.

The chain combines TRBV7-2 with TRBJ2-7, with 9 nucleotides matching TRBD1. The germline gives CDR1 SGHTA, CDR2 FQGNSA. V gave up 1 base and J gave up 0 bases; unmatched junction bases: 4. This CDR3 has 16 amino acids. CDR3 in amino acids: CASSLGGTGISYEQYF. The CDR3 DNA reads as TGTGCCAGCAGCTTAGGGGGGACAGGGATCTCCTACGAGCAGTACTTC.

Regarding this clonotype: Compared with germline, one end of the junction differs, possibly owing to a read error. The chain's CDR3 is CASSLDTTEAFF. In nucleotides, the CDR3 is TGTGCCAGCAGTCTCGACACCACTGAAGCCTTCTTT. The V gene is TRBV6-6, the J gene TRBJ1-1; D unclear. The length of the CDR3 is 12 residues. Germline CDR1 reads MNHNY; CDR2 reads SVGAGI (reference sequence).

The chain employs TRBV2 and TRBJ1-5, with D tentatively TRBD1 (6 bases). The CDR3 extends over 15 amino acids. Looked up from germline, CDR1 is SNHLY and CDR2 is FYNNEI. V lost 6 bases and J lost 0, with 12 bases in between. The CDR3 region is CASREQGNSNQPQHF. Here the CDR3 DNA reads TGTGCCAGCAGAGAGCAGGGGAATAGCAATCAGCCCCAGCATTTT. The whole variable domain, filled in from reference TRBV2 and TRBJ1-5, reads EPEVTQTPSHQVTQMGQEVILRCVPISNHLYFYWYRQILGQKVEFLVSFYNNEISEKSEIFDDQFSVERPDGSNFTLKIRSTKLEDSAMYFCASREQGNSNQPQHFGDGTRLSIL.

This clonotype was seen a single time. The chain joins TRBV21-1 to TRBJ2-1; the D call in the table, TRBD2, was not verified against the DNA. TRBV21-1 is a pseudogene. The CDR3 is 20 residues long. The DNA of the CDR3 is TGTGCCAGCAGCACCCTACCGGGGTCAGGACTAGCGGGGGCAACCAATGAGCAGTTCTTC. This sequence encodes CASSTLPGSGLAGATNEQFF.

CDR3 residues: CSARSSGTGLAGELFF. The CDR3 DNA follows: TGCAGTGCTAGAAGTTCTGGGACAGGGCTCGCCGGGGAGCTGTTTTTT. This chain links TRBV20-1 with TRBJ2-2, with TRBD1 identical over 9 bases. In germline, CDR1 is DFQATT, CDR2 SNEGSKA (reference sequence). The CDR3 consists of 16 residues. J lost 6 bases, V lost 2 bases, and 10 bases had no gene match.

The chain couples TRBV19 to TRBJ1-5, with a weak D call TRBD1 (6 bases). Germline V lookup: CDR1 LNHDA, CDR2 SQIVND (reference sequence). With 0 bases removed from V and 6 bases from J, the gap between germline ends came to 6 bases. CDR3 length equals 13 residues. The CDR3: CASSIEGGQPQHF. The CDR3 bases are TGTGCCAGTAGTATAGAAGGGGGTCAGCCCCAGCATTTT.